The clone carrying this T cell receptor beta chain was recorded a few times. TCRdb keeps only in-frame clones here, not all; method: immunoSEQ multiplex PCR. The sample records 95,000 to 150,000 clones, 81% being singletons. This sample stems from a study of blood T cell repertoires in COVID-19. The germline V gene has CDR1 LNHDA and CDR2 SQIVND (reference sequence). V shed 3 bases and J shed 4 bases, with 12 bases lying between them. The length of the CDR3 is 14 residues. The sample comprised peripheral blood. The chain joins TRBV19 to TRBJ1-2; D is perhaps TRBD1 (5 bases). The receptor's source is a man aged 25 to 45 with COVID-19, enrolled during active disease. Here the CDR3 DNA reads TGTGCCAGTAGTATGGGGCAGCTCATCTATGGCTACACCTTC. This gives the protein CASSMGQLIYGYTF.